This TCR beta chain was identified during a study of beta chain features in type 1 diabetes. Overall study context: There was similarity between patients and healthy donors in age, gender and cell yields.

Expressed TCRB transcripts were sequenced, since all the RNA that had been isolated was reverse transcribed. Generated by immunoSEQ multiplex PCR, the TCRdb table keeps only in-frame clones and is missing some. The sample lists roughly 260,000 clones; about 11% were seen once. This CDR3 is 14 amino acids long. CDR1 is SGHAT and CDR2 is FQDESV in the germline V gene (reference sequence). J gave up 7 bases and V 3 bases, and 3 bases lay outside the gene matches. The table lists this clone with a few counts. Antigen: not known. General observations from the study: Naive, central memory and regulatory TCRB repertoires appeared more similar among patients than healthy donors. All four CD4+ subsets of Type 1 diabetes patients contained TCRB CDR3s that were moderately but significantly shorter.

The chain links TRBV11-1 to TRBJ2-2; 9 positions agree with TRBD2. Sequencing used naive CD4+ T cells from blood. This TCR came from a man aged 25 to 40 with type 1 diabetes. The CDR3 coding sequence is TGTGCCAGCAGCTTCGTACTAGCGGGCGGGGAGCTGTTTTTT. It yields the protein CASSFVLAGGELFF. Variable domain in full (rest from reference TRBV11-1 and TRBJ2-2): EAEVAQSPRYKITEKSQAVAFWCDPISGHATLYWYRQILGQGPELLVQFQDESVVDDSQLPKDRFSAERLKGVDSTLKIQPAELGDSAMYLCASSFVLAGGELFFGEGSRLTVL.